These T cell receptor beta chains were read from a single sample in a study of glioma-infiltrating T cells after dendritic cell vaccination. Produced via immunoSEQ multiplex PCR; TCRdb's table is partial and in-frame only. In the table there are 75,000 to 85,000 clones, more than 75% of which are singletons. This sample comprised blood, obtained after dendritic cell vaccination. The source is a human donor with glioblastoma. The conserved cysteine and the conserved F or W are not part of the CDR3 here.

TRBV7-9,TRBJ2-3,ASSSGRSTDTQY
TRBV6-6,TRBJ1-1,ASSQDRANTEAF
TRBV11-2,TRBJ2-7,ASSLDRDYEQY
TRBV5-1,TRBJ1-4,ASSLGGGQGTNEKLF
TRBV11-3,TRBJ2-2,ASSRGQGSTGELF
TRBV13,TRBJ1-5,ASSLGRPVNQPQH
TRBV30,TRBJ2-7,AWSRGEQY
TRBV15,TRBJ2-3,ATSWGQGGTQY
TRBV6-1,TRBJ2-6,ASSPRGLGANVLT
TRBV5-4,TRBJ1-2,ASSLTGQGNYGYT
TRBV7-2,TRBJ1-5,ASSSTGGWNQPQH
TRBV11-2,TRBJ2-1,ASSSRSSEQF
TRBV5-5,TRBJ1-2,ASSLTVGIPYGYT
TRBV7-2,TRBJ1-2,ASSSPGTGRSGYT
TRBV10-2,TRBJ1-5,ASSRGGAGQPQH
TRBV15,TRBJ2-5,ATSRDNILAGAWETQY
TRBV7-6,TRBJ1-2,ASSPTQGGAAGGYT